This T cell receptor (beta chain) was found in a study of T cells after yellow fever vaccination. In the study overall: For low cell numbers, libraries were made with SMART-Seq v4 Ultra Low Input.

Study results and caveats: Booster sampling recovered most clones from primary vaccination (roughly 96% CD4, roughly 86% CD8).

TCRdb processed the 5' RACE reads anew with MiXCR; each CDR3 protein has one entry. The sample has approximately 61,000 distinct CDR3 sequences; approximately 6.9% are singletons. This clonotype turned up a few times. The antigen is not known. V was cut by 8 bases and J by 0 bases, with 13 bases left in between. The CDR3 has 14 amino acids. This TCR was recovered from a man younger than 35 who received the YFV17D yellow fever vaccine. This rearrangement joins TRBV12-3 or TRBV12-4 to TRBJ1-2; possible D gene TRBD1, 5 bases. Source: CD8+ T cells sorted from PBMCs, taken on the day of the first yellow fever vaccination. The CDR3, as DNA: TGTGCCAGCGGACCGGGGCCGACTAACTATGGCTACACCTTC. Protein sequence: CASGPGPTNYGYTF.